This TCR beta chain originates from a study of neoadjuvant anti-PD-1 for oral cavity cancer. Sample time point: after neoadjuvant nivolumab, at surgical resection. This CDR3 comprises 14 residues. CDR1 WSHSY and CDR2 SAAADI come from the germline V gene. Trimming removed 1 base at V and 4 bases at J, with 8 bases between. Sequenced by immunoSEQ multiplex PCR; TCRdb stores in-frame clones only, minus some. The repertoire holds about 24,000 clones, with 20% to 30% as singletons. This clonotype was sampled from a person aged 35-79 years with oral cavity squamous cell carcinoma. The material was tumor tissue, obtained after nivolumab (anti-PD-1) treatment. The chain employs TRBV10-2 and TRBJ1-5; D call uncertain. CDR3 sequence reads: CASSEYLGNQPQHF. In DNA form, the CDR3 reads TGCGCCAGCAGTGAGTACTTAGGGAATCAGCCCCAGCATTTT.